This T cell receptor beta chain is from a study of T cells after yellow fever vaccination. Findings of the study overall: At approximately 95% for CD4 and 75% to 90% for CD8, most primary-vaccination clones showed up again after the booster. Repertoires obtained by FACS sorting could include abundant clonotypes that entered as contaminants from the bulk population. The CD4 and CD8 compartments had a small share of their clonotypes in common.

Template switching by 5'RACE produced TCR cDNA, adding a universal primer site and UMIs. TCRdb redid the calling of the 5' RACE reads with MiXCR, one entry per CDR3 protein. The data hold 250,000 to 400,000 distinct CDR3 sequences, with approximately 4.3% observed a single time. CDR3 size: 12 residues. The trim removed 4 bases at V and 8 bases at J, leaving 4 bases unmatched. In its sample, this clonotype was seen many times. Its antigen is not known. The receptor comes from a man aged 18-30 years who received the YFV17D yellow fever vaccine. This specimen was PBMCs, taken 15 days after the yellow fever booster vaccination. The rearrangement links TRBV12-3 or TRBV12-4 to TRBJ1-1; 7 bases are a match to TRBD1. The CDR3 reads CASSSPDREAFF. CDR3 DNA sequence: TGTGCCAGCAGTTCTCCGGACAGGGAAGCTTTCTTT.